This section outlines one TCR beta chain sequence together with its context. CDR1 SGHNT and CDR2 YYREEE come from the germline V gene (reference sequence). The junction had 2 bases not matched to a gene; V was cut back by 2 bases and J by 2 bases. CDR3 length: 15 residues. Assay: immunoSEQ multiplex PCR; the TCRdb copy retains only in-frame clones and omits some. The table includes 40,000 to 60,000 clones, around 89% detected once. This entry is derived from a study of neoadjuvant nivolumab and ipilimumab in lung cancer. The chain recombines TRBV5-4 with TRBJ2-4; 9 nucleotides match TRBD2. The sequence was collected from an adult with non-small cell lung cancer. Some clones in this sample may be carry-over from other donors' samples. Source: blood, taken before neoadjuvant nivolumab, alone or with ipilimumab. The chain's CDR3 is CASSFSGRTKNIQYF. Here the CDR3 DNA reads TGTGCCAGCAGCTTTAGCGGGAGAACCAAAAACATTCAGTACTTC. Full variable domain (outside the CDR3, taken from reference TRBV5-4 and TRBJ2-4): ETGVTQSPTHLIKTRGQQVTLRCSSQSGHNTVSWYQQALGQGPQFIFQYYREEENGRGNFPPRFSGLQFPNYSSELNVNALELDDSALYLCASSFSGRTKNIQYFGAGTRLSVL.